This TCR beta chain was captured in a study of human T cells and chemical hapten exposure. Background on the study: All patients underwent weekly scalp dosing with diphenylcyclopropenone for the full approximately 23-week study. There were per-sample TCR yield variations, arising mainly from small pooled library volume differences. Overall study findings and caveats: DPC sensitization left the count of TCRs above 1 in 1000 unchanged. Donors, who had alopecia, may show an immune response that differs from healthy people's.

Noted time point: patch test 1, 2 weeks after DPC sensitization. Treatment indicated: therapeutic diphenylcyclopropenone sensitization with weekly scalp DPC. TCRdb independently ran MiXCR on the RACE reads; one entry per CDR3 protein. The table shows about 340,000 distinct CDR3 sequences, with about 7% occurring only once. About this clonotype: Antigen unknown.

Deletions cut 5 bases from V and 2 bases from J, with 12 bases between. CDR1 is MNHNS, CDR2 SASEGT, per germline. This CDR3 contains 14 residues. The receptor was isolated from a woman in her late teens or twenties with alopecia areata. Some clones in this sample may be carry-over from other donors' samples. The chain links TRBV6-1 to TRBJ2-5; D uncertain. The sample consisted of whole blood, taken in connection with sensitization to the hapten diphenylcyclopropenone (DPC). The chain's CDR3 is CASSHKDGQETQYF. The CDR3 DNA reads TGTGCCAGCAGTCACAAGGACGGACAAGAGACCCAGTACTTC.